A single sample is the source of the 25 T cell receptor beta chains below, sequenced in a study of CD8+CD57+ T cells in acquired aplastic anemia. According to the study, genomic DNA was the template for TCR beta VDJ and CDR3 profiling. MiXCR was run by TCRdb on the reads, yielding one entry per CDR3 protein. The sample comprises a few hundred thousand distinct CDR3 sequences, 60% to 65% of which are singletons, and 29% rests with the top ten. Material: sorted CD4+, CD8+, or CD8+CD57+ T cells (not recorded which) from PBMCs. These receptors were taken from a human donor in good health.

Comment on this clonotype: At one of its ends the junction is not consistent with the germline gene, which may arise from a read error. The rearrangement joins TRBV6-6 to TRBJ2-5; TRBD1 matches at 10 bases. The CDR3 runs to 12 residues. Germline CDR1 reads MNHNY; CDR2 reads SVGAGI (reference sequence). For the CDR3, the DNA is TGTGCCAGCAGTGAATCCGGGACAGGGGTTTCATTC. It codes for CASSESGTGVSF.

The CDR3 here is CASSRQTDSYEQYF. CDR3 DNA sequence: TGCGCCAGTAGTAGACAGACAGATTCCTACGAGCAGTACTTC. The chain uses TRBV5-1 and TRBJ2-7, with D possibly matching TRBD1 (5 bases). V was shortened by 8 bases and J by 1 base, with 16 bases between the two germline ends. The CDR3 is made up of 14 amino acids. The germline gives CDR1 SGHRS, CDR2 YFSETQ.

V is TRBV2 and J is TRBJ1-5; D is uncertain. CDR3 size: 16 residues. The V gene's germline CDR1 is SNHLY and CDR2 FYNNEI. Trimming shortened V by 0 bases and J by 4 bases, and 13 bases separated the two germline ends. The CDR3 here is CASSEALKARNQPQHF. CDR3 bases: TGTGCCAGCAGTGAAGCGTTAAAGGCTCGGAATCAGCCCCAGCATTTT.

The V and J genes are TRBV24-1 and TRBJ2-5, with D perhaps TRBD1 or TRBD2 (5 bases each). This CDR3 has 17 residues. The V gene lost 5 bases and the J gene lost 2 bases, with 20 bases spanning the gap. Germline V gene data show CDR1 as KGHDR and CDR2 as SFDVKD. CDR3 nucleotide sequence: TGTGCCACCAGTGGGCAGGGCGCTGACTGGGGGCAAGAGACCCAGTACTTC. This encodes CATSGQGADWGQETQYF.

On this clonotype itself: Germline and junction disagree at one end, which may indicate a read error. V is TRBV7-9 and J is TRBJ1-1, with D possibly TRBD1 on 5 matching bases. The CDR3 loop spans 12 amino acids. Germline V gene data show CDR1 as SEHNR and CDR2 as FQNEAQ (reference sequence). CDR3 DNA sequence: TGTGCCAGCAGCAGGGACGGACCTGAAGCTTTATTT. It encodes CASSRDGPEALF.

V is TRBV7-9 and J is TRBJ2-7; 9 bases are shared with TRBD1. CDR1 is SEHNR, CDR2 FQNEAQ, per germline (reference sequence). The CDR3 is 16 amino acids. Unmatched junction bases numbered 10, after V lost 6 bases and J lost 1 base. In DNA form, the CDR3 reads TGTGCCAGCAGAGTAACAGGGGGCGCAGGGTCCTACGAGCAGTACTTC. This translates into CASRVTGGAGSYEQYF.

About this clonotype: One base away lies a much larger clone, so this may be a sequencing read error. V is TRBV27 and J is TRBJ2-7; 9 nucleotides agree with TRBD2. V lost 2 bases and J lost 8; bases outside the gene matches: 7. This CDR3 comprises 14 residues. Germline loops: CDR1 MNHEY, CDR2 SMNVEV (reference sequence). For the CDR3, the DNA is TGTGCCAGCAGTTTAGGAGCGGGGGGTGTCAAGCAGTACTTC. This codes for CASSLGAGGVKQYF.

The chain has TRBV24-1 and TRBJ1-3; 10 positions match TRBD1. This CDR3 is built from 18 residues. V shed 2 bases, J shed 3 bases, and the junction held 9 bases outside the gene matches. Germline V CDR1 and CDR2: KGHDR, SFDVKD. The CDR3 DNA follows: TGTGCCACCAGTGATTCTCCAAAGACAGGGGGCTATGGAAACACCATATATTTT. Translated: CATSDSPKTGGYGNTIYF.

This clonotype was seen a few times. This chain uses TRBV2 with TRBJ1-2, with D perhaps TRBD1 (5 bases). Germline CDR1 is SNHLY and CDR2 is FYNNEI. Trimming removed 11 bases at V and 6 bases at J, with 19 bases between. The CDR3 spans 13 residues. CDR3 in amino acids: CAAYPQDIHGYTF. The CDR3 DNA sequence: TGTGCCGCCTACCCACAGGACATCCATGGCTACACCTTC.

This clonotype was seen at least ten times. The V gene is TRBV7-6, the J gene TRBJ2-7, with TRBD1 as a possible D gene (7 bases). The germline V gene encodes CDR1 SGHVS and CDR2 FNYEAQ. The CDR3 covers 14 residues. Deletions cut 5 bases from V and 6 bases from J, with 17 bases between. The CDR3 DNA is TGTGCCAGCAGCCTGGGGGCAGGGGGGCTCGAGCAGTACTTC. Residues: CASSLGAGGLEQYF.

Comments on this clonotype: This CDR3 is missing its conserved last phenylalanine or tryptophan, likely due to a read error. V gene TRBV3-1 combines with J gene TRBJ2-7; 12 bases are shared with TRBD2. The junction had 5 bases not matched to a gene; V was cut back by 3 bases and J by 8 bases. The CDR3 extends over 14 amino acids. Germline V CDR1 and CDR2: LGHDT, YNNKEL (reference sequence). This CDR3 reads CASSHLAGGRQQYL. For the CDR3, the DNA is TGTGCCAGCAGCCACCTAGCGGGGGGGCGGCAGCAGTACCTC.

About this clonotype: Compared with germline, one end of the junction differs, possibly owing to a read error. The chain employs TRBV2 and TRBJ1-1; D might be TRBD1 (5 bases). The germline V gene has CDR1 SNHLY and CDR2 FYNNEI. The CDR3 contains 15 residues. CDR3 protein: CASSESKGRATASIF. In DNA, the CDR3 is TGTGCCAGCAGTGAAAGTAAGGGGAGGGCAACCGCGTCGATCTTT. The full variable domain, in which reference TRBV2 and TRBJ1-1 provide the parts outside the CDR3, is EPEVTQTPSHQVTQMGQEVILRCVPISNHLYFYWYRQILGQKVEFLVSFYNNEISEKSEIFDDQFSVERPDGSNFTLKIRSTKLEDSAMYFCASSESKGRATASIFGQGTRLTVV.

J is TRBJ2-3 and V is TRBV24-1; the match to TRBD1 covers 7 bases. The V gene's germline CDR1 is KGHDR and CDR2 SFDVKD. Trimming at V came to 9 bases and at J to 2 bases, leaving 4 bases not matched to a gene. The CDR3 sequence is 13 residues long. Here the CDR3 reads CATAGTDTDTQYF. In DNA, the CDR3 is TGTGCCACCGCCGGGACAGACACAGATACGCAGTATTTT.

This clonotype showed up just a few times. J is TRBJ1-1 and V is TRBV27; D ambiguous. CDR3 length: 13 amino acids. Germline assignment: CDR1 MNHEY and CDR2 SMNVEV (reference sequence). V was pared by 9 bases and J by 1 base, with 12 bases between. Here the CDR3 DNA reads TGTGCCAGTCAAGTCGATCCGAACACTGAAGCTTTCTTT. Amino acid sequence: CASQVDPNTEAFF.

This clonotype was detected many times. V is TRBV4-3 and J is TRBJ2-1; D is uncertain. CDR1 is LGHNA and CDR2 is YSLEER in the germline V gene. Trimming shortened V by 2 bases and J by 5 bases, and 13 bases separated the two germline ends. This CDR3 region has 15 residues. As DNA, the CDR3 is TGCGCCAGCAGCCAATTGGCTCGCGGACACAATGAGCAGTTCTTC. It codes for CASSQLARGHNEQFF.

Points on this clonotype: The junction does not match germline at one end; this may be a read error. The chain joins TRBV7-7 to TRBJ1-4, with a weak D call TRBD1 (6 bases). CDR1 is SSHAT, CDR2 FNYEAQ, per germline (reference sequence). The CDR3 sequence is 13 residues long. Written as DNA, the CDR3 is TGTGCTAGCAGCCTGGACAGTAATGAAAAACTGTTTTTT. It translates to CASSLDSNEKLFF.

V usage is TRBV15 and J usage is TRBJ2-6, with D possibly matching TRBD1 (5 bases). The CDR3 runs to 17 residues. Germline CDR1 is LNHNV and CDR2 is YYDKDF (reference sequence). The germline V and J ends were trimmed by 4 bases and 0 bases, with 13 bases remaining between them. CDR3 loop: CATSTGRTLSGANVLTF. The CDR3 DNA is TGTGCCACCAGCACAGGGCGTACCCTCTCTGGGGCCAACGTCCTGACTTTC.

The CDR3 spells CASRGRYEQYF. In nucleotides, the CDR3 is TGTGCCTCGAGAGGGCGGTACGAGCAGTACTTC. This chain connects TRBV19 to TRBJ2-7; weak D call: TRBD2 (5 bases). This CDR3 is 11 amino acids long. CDR1 and CDR2 (germline): LNHDA, SQIVND (reference sequence). V was shortened by 11 bases and J by 4 bases, with 12 bases between the two germline ends.

The chain has TRBV2 and TRBJ2-1; 13 bases map to TRBD2. The trim removed 2 bases at V and 11 bases at J, leaving 18 bases unmatched. This CDR3 has 19 residues. Germline V gene sequence: CDR1 SNHLY, CDR2 FYNNEI. The CDR3, as DNA: TGTGCCAGCAGTGAAATTGGCCCAGAATTGACTAGCGGGAGGTCTAAGCAGTTCTTC. This gives the protein CASSEIGPELTSGRSKQFF.

For this clonotype: Being one base from a much bigger clone, this may be a read error. The chain is built from TRBV2 and TRBJ2-3; TRBD2 is a possible D gene (7 bases). This CDR3 has 15 residues. Per germline, CDR1 SNHLY and CDR2 FYNNEI. Trimming pared 8 bases from V and 4 bases from J, leaving 19 bases between. Here the CDR3 reads CASGGGAGIPDTQYF. The CDR3 coding sequence is TGTGCCAGCGGGGGGGGGGCAGGGATCCCAGATACGCAGTATTTT. Together with reference TRBV2 and TRBJ2-3, the CDR3 gives the full variable domain: EPEVTQTPSHQVTQMGQEVILRCVPISNHLYFYWYRQILGQKVEFLVSFYNNEISEKSEIFDDQFSVERPDGSNFTLKIRSTKLEDSAMYFCASGGGAGIPDTQYFGPGTRLTVL.

V usage is TRBV7-8 and J usage is TRBJ2-5; D might be TRBD1 or TRBD2, each matching 7 bases. CDR3 size: 16 residues. With 5 bases removed from V and 5 bases from J, the gap between germline ends came to 21 bases. Germline CDR1 SGHVS, CDR2 FQNEAQ. CDR3 sequence: CASSQTTGWEGETQYF. Written as DNA, the CDR3 is TGTGCCAGCAGCCAGACGACAGGGTGGGAGGGCGAGACCCAGTACTTC.

The chain uses TRBV12-3 or TRBV12-4 and TRBJ2-1; D is uncertain. The CDR3 has 10 residues. V lost 7 bases to trimming and J lost 8 bases, with 6 bases between them. In DNA, the CDR3 is TGTGCCAGCATGGCGGATGAGCAGTTCTTC. Translated, it gives CASMADEQFF.

V is TRBV6-2 or TRBV6-3 and J is TRBJ2-2; weak D call: TRBD2 (7 bases). Germline assignment: CDR1 MNHEY and CDR2 SVGEGT. The CDR3 spans 19 residues. Trimming pared 0 bases from V and 1 base from J, leaving 18 bases between. The chain's CDR3 is CASSYSTGGLEENTGELFF. The CDR3 nucleotides read TGTGCCAGCAGTTACTCGACGGGGGGCTTGGAGGAGAACACCGGGGAGCTGTTTTTT.

This clonotype was found many times. This chain links TRBV6-1 with TRBJ1-3; no clear D gene. Trimming cost V 4 bases and J 1 base, with 8 bases left between them. CDR3 size: 14 residues. The germline gives CDR1 MNHNS, CDR2 SASEGT. CDR3 sequence: CASSGAESGNTIYF. CDR3 DNA sequence: TGTGCCAGCAGTGGGGCAGAATCTGGAAACACCATATATTTT.

The chain employs TRBV5-6 and TRBJ2-5; 9 bases agree with TRBD1. The V gene's germline CDR1 is SGHDT and CDR2 YYEEEE. The CDR3 runs 15 residues. Unmatched junction bases numbered 6, after V lost 4 bases and J lost 2 bases. The DNA of the CDR3 is TGTGCCAGCAGCCAAGGGACAGGGCGTCAAGAGACCCAGTACTTC. It is translated as CASSQGTGRQETQYF.